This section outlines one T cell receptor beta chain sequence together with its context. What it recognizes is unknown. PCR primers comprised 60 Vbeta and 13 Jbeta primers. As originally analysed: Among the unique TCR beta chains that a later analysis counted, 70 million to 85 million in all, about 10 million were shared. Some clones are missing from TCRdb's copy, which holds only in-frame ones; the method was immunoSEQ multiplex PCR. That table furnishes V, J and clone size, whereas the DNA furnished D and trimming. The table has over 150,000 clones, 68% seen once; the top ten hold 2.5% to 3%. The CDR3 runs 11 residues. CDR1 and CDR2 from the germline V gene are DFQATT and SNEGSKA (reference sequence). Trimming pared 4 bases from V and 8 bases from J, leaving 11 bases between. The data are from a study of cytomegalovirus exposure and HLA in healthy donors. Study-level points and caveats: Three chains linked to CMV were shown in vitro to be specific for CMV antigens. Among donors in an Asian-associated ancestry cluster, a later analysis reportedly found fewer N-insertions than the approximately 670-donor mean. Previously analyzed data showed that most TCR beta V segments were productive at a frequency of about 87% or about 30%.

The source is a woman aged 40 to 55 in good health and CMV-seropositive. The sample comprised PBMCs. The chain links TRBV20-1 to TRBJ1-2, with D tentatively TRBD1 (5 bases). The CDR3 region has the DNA TGCAGTGCTAAAGGGGCGGTAGGCTACACCTTC. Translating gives CSAKGAVGYTF.